What follows describes a single T cell receptor (beta chain). What it recognizes is unknown. This table comes from immunoSEQ multiplex PCR, and its TCRdb copy is limited to in-frame clones, with some not included. The table has roughly 150,000 clones, 80% to 90% seen once. The data stem from a study of T cell responses to AZD1222 COVID-19 vaccine. Across the study: Second-dose intervals of approximately 4 or approximately 12 weeks were pooled.

Whole-study findings and limits: Donors in the cohort were predominantly white British and more often female, and clonal diversity was possibly underestimated. Nearly half of spike-specific TCRs reportedly go after variant regions that carry no mutations.

Between the trimmed V and J ends, which lost 2 bases and 3 bases, there was a span of 14 bases. Germline V CDR1 and CDR2: SGHNT, YYREEE (reference sequence). The CDR3 sequence is 15 residues long. This chain links TRBV5-4 with TRBJ1-1; a possible D gene is TRBD1 (6 bases). The receptor comes from an adult in good health. Sequenced material: peripheral blood, taken on day 0 of AZD1222 vaccination. In DNA, the CDR3 is TGTGCCAGCAGCTTAATACAGGGACTTCACACTGAAGCTTTCTTT. This codes for CASSLIQGLHTEAFF.